The 14 T cell receptor beta chains below come from one sample, sequenced in a study of early T cells in non-severe SARS-CoV-2 infection. TCRdb called the 5' RACE reads again in MiXCR, with one record for every CDR3 protein. This sample has about 77,000 distinct CDR3 sequences, with about 5% found just once. Sequences were derived from whole blood, sampled at baseline. The receptors were sampled from an adult who was a healthcare worker with PCR-confirmed SARS-CoV-2 infection or an uninfected control (not recorded which).

This clonotype was seen ten or more times. Here the CDR3 DNA reads TGTGCCAGCAGCTTGGCGGGGAGCCCAGATACGCAGTATTTT. As protein: CASSLAGSPDTQYF. The V and J genes are TRBV5-6 and TRBJ2-3, with D maybe TRBD2 (5 bases). Trimming removed 0 bases from V and 4 bases from J, with 9 bases in between. The length of the CDR3 is 14 residues. Germline CDR1 reads SGHDT; CDR2 reads YYEEEE.

The rearrangement joins TRBV20-1 to TRBJ2-3, with TRBD2 identical over 8 bases. This CDR3 contains 15 residues. Looked up from germline, CDR1 is DFQATT and CDR2 is SNEGSKA (reference sequence). V shed 2 bases and J 5 bases; nucleotides not matched to a gene: 9. The CDR3 region is CSARSGGSWEDTQYF. For the CDR3, the DNA is TGCAGTGCTAGATCGGGGGGGTCGTGGGAAGATACGCAGTATTTT.

This clonotype has a handful of counts. The V and J genes are TRBV7-6 and TRBJ2-1; 7 bases match TRBD2. This CDR3 region has 15 residues. Unmatched junction bases numbered 13, after V lost 5 bases and J lost 9 bases. CDR1 and CDR2 (germline): SGHVS, FNYEAQ. The CDR3 region is CASSGLAALGSEQFF. CDR3 DNA: TGTGCCAGCAGCGGTCTAGCGGCACTTGGCAGTGAGCAGTTCTTC.

The chain uses TRBV6-2 or TRBV6-3 and TRBJ2-7; 8 bases fit TRBD1. V trimming: 8 bases; J trimming: 1 base; junction bases outside the gene matches: 10. The germline V gene has CDR1 MNHEY and CDR2 SVGEGT. The CDR3 runs to 15 residues. DNA of the CDR3: TGTGCCAGCCACTCCGGGACAGGACCTTCCTACGAGCAGTACTTC. Amino acids: CASHSGTGPSYEQYF.

This clonotype turned up a few times. The V gene is TRBV27, the J gene TRBJ1-5; D is undetermined. V dropped 11 bases and J dropped 7 bases, with 9 bases sitting between them. CDR1 MNHEY and CDR2 SMNVEV come from the germline V gene (reference sequence). The CDR3 is 10 residues long. CDR3 protein: CALPRQPQHF. The CDR3, as DNA: TGTGCCCTCCCCCGACAGCCCCAGCATTTT.

This chain connects TRBV6-1 to TRBJ2-5; tentatively, D is TRBD1 (7 bases). Germline V gives CDR1 MNHNS, CDR2 SASEGT. The CDR3 sequence is 15 residues long. V shed 2 bases and J shed 5 bases, with 15 bases lying between them. The CDR3 DNA is TGTGCCAGCAGTGAAATCAGGGGGGCCCACGAGACCCAGTACTTC. It translates to CASSEIRGAHETQYF.

This clonotype was counted ten times or more. The chain joins TRBV11-2 to TRBJ2-4, with D possibly matching TRBD1 (5 bases). V lost 3 bases and J 6 bases, leaving 12 bases between the germline ends. The CDR3 is 14 residues long. Germline lookup yields CDR1 SGHAT and CDR2 FQNNGV. Written as DNA, the CDR3 is TGTGCCAGCAGCTTGGGCCAGGGTTCAAACATTCAGTACTTC. It yields the protein CASSLGQGSNIQYF.

The V and J genes are TRBV2 and TRBJ2-5, with D maybe TRBD1 (5 bases). The CDR3 extends over 13 amino acids. CDR1 SNHLY and CDR2 FYNNEI come from the germline V gene. Trimming left V 7 bases short and J 2 bases short, with 11 bases between. The CDR3 sequence: CASTLDNQETQYF. CDR3 nucleotide sequence: TGTGCCAGCACCTTGGACAATCAAGAGACCCAGTACTTC.

Many counts were recorded for this clonotype. The chain recombines TRBV6-1 with TRBJ2-1, with D uncertain. Trimming took off 8 bases at V and 7 bases at J, with 15 bases between the two ends. The CDR3 contains 13 residues. Per germline, CDR1 MNHNS and CDR2 SASEGT. The CDR3 DNA reads TGTGCCAGCCACCTGAGATTGAAAAATGAGCAGTTCTTC. Its protein product is CASHLRLKNEQFF.

The rearrangement joins TRBV4-2 to TRBJ1-3, with a weak D call TRBD1 (5 bases). Trimming cost V 0 bases and J 0 bases, with 9 bases left between them. Germline V lookup: CDR1 LGHNA, CDR2 YNFKEQ. CDR3 size: 16 residues. The CDR3, as DNA: TGTGCCAGCAGCCAAGATTTAGGACACTCTGGAAACACCATATATTTT. Encoded protein: CASSQDLGHSGNTIYF.

This clonotype turned up a few times. The chain couples TRBV12-3 or TRBV12-4 to TRBJ1-5; D unresolved. The CDR3 is made up of 11 amino acids. Trimming pared 5 bases from V and 7 bases from J, leaving 6 bases between. The CDR3 nucleotides read TGTGCCAGCAGTACCCTGCAGCCCCAGCATTTT. It yields the protein CASSTLQPQHF.

In its sample, this clonotype was seen once. V gene TRBV20-1 combines with J gene TRBJ2-3, with TRBD2 matching over 14 bases. The germline V gene encodes CDR1 DFQATT and CDR2 SNEGSKA (reference sequence). V shed 6 bases and J 5 bases; nucleotides not matched to a gene: 13. This CDR3 comprises 17 residues. The CDR3 reads CSATTGTSGSGEDTQYF. In DNA, the CDR3 is TGCAGTGCAACCACCGGGACTAGCGGGAGTGGGGAAGATACGCAGTATTTT.

There are many counts of this clonotype. The rearrangement links TRBV12-3 or TRBV12-4 to TRBJ1-2, with D possibly matching TRBD1 (6 bases). With 1 base removed from V and 6 bases from J, the gap between germline ends came to 15 bases. The CDR3 loop spans 15 amino acids. CDR3 residues: CASSLGRGGRNGYTF. CDR3 coding DNA: TGTGCCAGCAGTTTAGGACGGGGGGGGCGTAATGGCTACACCTTC.

This clonotype was detected only a few times. This chain uses TRBV6-1 with TRBJ1-1; D is ambiguous. The CDR3 covers 13 residues. V gave up 7 bases and J gave up 3 bases, with 12 bases separating them. From germline, CDR1 is MNHNS and CDR2 SASEGT. The DNA of the CDR3 is TGTGCCAGCACCCAGTTTGTGGACACTGAAGCTTTCTTT. Protein product: CASTQFVDTEAFF.